Listed below are T cell receptor beta chains from one sample, sequenced in a study of CD8 T cells in ankylosing spondylitis. In TCRdb, the 5' RACE reads were re-called with MiXCR into one record per CDR3 protein. The sample lists 300,000 to 350,000 distinct CDR3 sequences, around a tenth occurring once. Sequences were obtained from blood, either unsorted or a sorted T cell fraction (not recorded which). The source of these receptors is a female donor with ankylosing spondylitis or in good health (not recorded which). CDR3s leave out the opening cysteine and the closing phenylalanine or tryptophan.

>TRBV5-1|TRBJ2-1
ASSLAGGGGI
>TRBV4-3|TRBJ2-1
ASSQTSGRGAEQF
>TRBV7-9|TRBJ1-5
ASSFTGGPNQPQH
>TRBV5-1|TRBJ1-3
ASSLAGGGNTIY
>TRBV6-2/TRBV6-3|TRBJ2-7
ASLRAAGGEQY
>TRBV6-1|TRBJ1-4
ASSEAGGWSEKLF
>TRBV29-1|TRBJ1-2
SVENSNYGYT
>TRBV30|TRBJ2-2
ALRTGLNTGELF
>TRBV29-1|TRBJ1-2
SVDRRPYGYT
>TRBV10-3|TRBJ2-1
AISEDSDEQF
>TRBV5-6|TRBJ2-7
ASSFRTDSYEQY
>TRBV24-1|TRBJ2-2
ATSDWGRRTNTGELF
>TRBV9|TRBJ2-2
ASGAGELF
>TRBV5-1|TRBJ1-1
ASSLYQGKTEAF
>TRBV5-6|TRBJ1-2
ASSFTGDGYT
>TRBV20-1|TRBJ1-6
SAGGQGGNSPLH
>TRBV15|TRBJ2-1
ATSFGGGDDEQF
>TRBV20-1|TRBJ2-1
SARAGWTGSYNEQF
>TRBV20-1|TRBJ2-1
SAPDLLRGNEQF
>TRBV5-5|TRBJ2-7
ASSFGQGTYEQY
>TRBV20-1|TRBJ1-1
WGHGTGLTTTMNTEAF
>TRBV28|TRBJ1-5
ASSSPVQPQH
>TRBV30|TRBJ2-2
AWSVSRAGELF
>TRBV5-1|TRBJ1-2
ASSLVPGQTYGYT
>TRBV7-2|TRBJ2-3
ASSRQGITDTQY
>TRBV4-2|TRBJ1-1
ASSQGGVEVTEAF
>TRBV20-1|TRBJ2-1
SARPRWGASSYNEQF
>TRBV10-3|TRBJ2-1
AISGGWVDEQF
>TRBV4-3|TRBJ2-5
ASSQRVGETQY
>TRBV20-1|TRBJ1-1
SALTGATTEAF
>TRBV20-1|TRBJ2-7
SARGRYTLKDEQY
>TRBV7-9|TRBJ1-3
ASSFVLEQVGNTIY
>TRBV20-1|TRBJ2-7
SARIRGRSSYEQY
>TRBV4-2|TRBJ2-2
ASSQSENTGELF
>TRBV7-2|TRBJ2-7
ASSLVQGSYEQY
>TRBV12-3/TRBV12-4|TRBJ1-1
ASSFTGNTEAF
>TRBV11-2|TRBJ2-1
ASSFDPPVVASGKKNEQF
>TRBV4-2|TRBJ2-2
ASSQEGRTGELF
>TRBV10-3|TRBJ2-7
AISDGGEQY
>TRBV12-3/TRBV12-4|TRBJ2-5
ASSFRSLQETQY
>TRBV7-2|TRBJ1-5
ASSPNSFNQPQH
>TRBV3-1|TRBJ2-7
ASSQGTSNERY
>TRBV20-1|TRBJ2-1
SASGVTPLNEQF
>TRBV7-2|TRBJ2-7
ASSLDRGSRYEQY
>TRBV30|TRBJ2-2
AWRGGNTGELF
>TRBV5-1|TRBJ1-1
ASRRGLQGSSTEAF
>TRBV5-1|TRBJ2-3
ASSLAAGARGDTQY
>TRBV29-1|TRBJ1-3
SVGLSGNTIH
>TRBV10-3|TRBJ1-1
AISDLGRGSTEAF
>TRBV7-2|TRBJ2-7
ASSLFRGQGSFEQY
>TRBV10-3|TRBJ2-5
AISGSAQETQY
>TRBV11-3|TRBJ2-5
ASSRHGGQRPETQY
>TRBV19|TRBJ2-1
ASSMWSGGSRGEQF
>TRBV7-7|TRBJ2-2
ASSGGRAGTGELF
>TRBV24-1|TRBJ1-1
ATSDGASAEAF
>TRBV4-1|TRBJ2-7
ASSQDLTGGYEQY
>TRBV7-6|TRBJ2-3
ASSASDTQY
>TRBV20-1|TRBJ2-5
SARPGQAGRETQY
>TRBV6-5|TRBJ2-7
ASSYQVEYEQY